The 27 T cell receptor beta chains listed next were all sequenced from one sample in a study of blood T cell repertoires in COVID-19. Repertoires were generated with immunoSEQ multiplex PCR, while TCRdb's copy carries only in-frame clones and drops some. The table has under 250,000 clones, around 88% seen once. The sample comprised peripheral blood. The receptor set was obtained from a woman older than 75 with COVID-19, enrolled during active disease.

This clone was detected once. The V call is TRBV7-2, the J call TRBJ2-7; 8 bases line up with TRBD1. This CDR3 comprises 13 residues. Per the germline V gene, CDR1 is SGHTA and CDR2 is FQGNSA. After removal of 6 bases from V and 7 bases from J, the junction contained 8 bases not matched to a gene. The CDR3 reads CASRPGGAGEQYV. Here the CDR3 DNA reads TGTGCCAGCAGGCCAGGGGGCGCGGGGGAGCAGTACGTC.

The chain employs TRBV6-5 and TRBJ1-4; D unclear. This CDR3 has 12 residues. Germline V lookup: CDR1 MNHEY, CDR2 SVGAGI. Trimming took off 2 bases at V and 8 bases at J, with 6 bases between the two ends. CDR3 sequence (DNA): TGTGCCAGCAGTTACACCACAGAAAAACTGTTTTTT. Protein product: CASSYTTEKLFF.

This clone was seen a single time. This chain joins TRBV29-1 and TRBJ2-5; D call uncertain. Between the trimmed V and J ends, which lost 2 bases and 4 bases, there was a span of 14 bases. The CDR3 sequence is 14 residues long. In germline, CDR1 is SQVTM, CDR2 ANQGSEA. As DNA, the CDR3 is TGCAGCGTTGAAAGAAACGGGTTCGGAGAGACCCAGTACTTC. Its protein product is CSVERNGFGETQYF.

This chain links TRBV7-9 with TRBJ1-1; D unclear. Trimming left V 4 bases short and J 5 bases short, with 11 bases between. Germline CDR1 is SEHNR and CDR2 is FQNEAQ (reference sequence). The CDR3 is 13 amino acids. The CDR3 DNA sequence: TGTGCCAGCAGCTCCCTAGAGGGTACTGAAGCTTTCTTT. Protein product: CASSSLEGTEAFF. Full variable domain (outside the CDR3, taken from reference TRBV7-9 and TRBJ1-1): DTGVSQNPRHKITKRGQNVTFRCDPISEHNRLYWYRQTLGQGPEFLTYFQNEAQLEKSRLLSDRFSAERPKGSFSTLEIQRTEQGDSAMYLCASSSLEGTEAFFGQGTRLTVV.

Here the CDR3 reads CASSPDREGETQYF. CDR3 in DNA: TGCGCCAGCAGCCCGGACAGGGAGGGAGAGACCCAGTACTTC. This rearrangement joins TRBV5-1 to TRBJ2-5, with D perhaps matching TRBD1 (8 bases). The CDR3 length is 14 residues. Germline CDR1 is SGHRS and CDR2 is YFSETQ. The germline V and J ends were trimmed by 4 bases and 4 bases, with 14 bases remaining between them.

A single count supports this clone. The chain links TRBV7-9 to TRBJ1-1; D uncertain. V dropped 11 bases and J dropped 1 base, with 8 bases sitting between them. In germline, CDR1 is SEHNR, CDR2 FQNEAQ (reference sequence). This CDR3 region has 11 residues. The CDR3 region has the DNA TGTGCCCCCGAGGAGAACACTGAAGCTTTCTTT. The encoded protein is CAPEENTEAFF. Variable domain in full (rest from reference TRBV7-9 and TRBJ1-1): DTGVSQNPRHKITKRGQNVTFRCDPISEHNRLYWYRQTLGQGPEFLTYFQNEAQLEKSRLLSDRFSAERPKGSFSTLEIQRTEQGDSAMYLCAPEENTEAFFGQGTRLTVV.

The chain has TRBV2 and TRBJ1-4; 10 bases are a match to TRBD1. Germline V lookup: CDR1 SNHLY, CDR2 FYNNEI. Unmatched junction bases numbered 14, after V lost 6 bases and J lost 4 bases. This CDR3 is 18 amino acids long. The CDR3 reads CASSVDRGLYLRNEKLFF. The CDR3 nucleotides are TGTGCCAGCAGCGTAGACAGGGGGCTCTATCTTCGTAATGAAAAACTGTTTTTT.

The chain combines TRBV5-1 with TRBJ2-7, with 7 bases identical to TRBD1. Losses at the gene ends were 5 bases for V and 5 bases for J; bases not matched to a gene: 7. This CDR3 region has 13 residues. Per germline, CDR1 SGHRS and CDR2 YFSETQ. The CDR3 DNA reads as TGCGCCAGCAGGATCGTGCAGGGGGACGAGCAGTACTTC. Its protein product is CASRIVQGDEQYF.

The V gene is TRBV19, the J gene TRBJ1-1; no reliable D call. Germline V lookup: CDR1 LNHDA, CDR2 SQIVND (reference sequence). This CDR3 is 13 amino acids long. The ends were cut back, 2 bases at V and 5 bases at J, with 9 bases in the middle. The CDR3 protein is CASSITGSTEAFF. The CDR3, as DNA: TGTGCCAGTAGTATAACGGGAAGTACTGAAGCTTTCTTT.

The chain is built from TRBV3-1 (or the pseudogene TRBV3-2) and TRBJ2-1; D gene ambiguous. The germline V and J ends were trimmed by 3 bases and 7 bases, with 4 bases remaining between them. This CDR3 spans 11 amino acids. The germline gives CDR1 LGHDT, CDR2 YNNKEL (reference sequence). The CDR3 nucleotides read TGTGCCAGCAGCCATTCGAATGAGCAGTTCTTC. Protein sequence: CASSHSNEQFF.

The V call is TRBV7-9, the J call TRBJ2-5, with TRBD2 matching over 8 bases. The CDR3 extends over 16 amino acids. Germline CDR1 and CDR2: SEHNR and FQNEAQ (reference sequence). J was trimmed by 5 bases and V by 5 bases; bases with no gene match: 13. For the CDR3, the DNA is TGTGCCAGCAGCCCAGGAGGGATAGCGGGGTGGGAGACCCAGTACTTC. Residues: CASSPGGIAGWETQYF. Using reference TRBV7-9 and TRBJ2-5 for the parts outside the CDR3, the full variable domain is DTGVSQNPRHKITKRGQNVTFRCDPISEHNRLYWYRQTLGQGPEFLTYFQNEAQLEKSRLLSDRFSAERPKGSFSTLEIQRTEQGDSAMYLCASSPGGIAGWETQYFGPGTRLLVL.

The chain joins TRBV11-2 to TRBJ1-1; 7 nucleotides agree with TRBD1. Germline CDR1 is SGHAT and CDR2 is FQNNGV. The length of the CDR3 is 19 residues. With V trimmed by 2 bases and J by 3 bases, 18 bases remained unmatched. The chain's CDR3 is CASSLPSEGGGIGDTEAFF. The DNA for the CDR3 is TGTGCCAGCAGCTTACCATCCGAAGGGGGCGGAATAGGGGACACTGAAGCTTTCTTT.

This clone has only a few counts. This chain connects TRBV5-1 to TRBJ1-1; D may be TRBD1 (5 bases). Germline V lookup: CDR1 SGHRS, CDR2 YFSETQ. The CDR3 sequence is 15 residues long. V was trimmed by 2 bases and J by 1 base, leaving 12 bases between them. The CDR3 reads CASSFTTGSNTEAFF. In DNA, the CDR3 is TGCGCCAGCAGCTTCACTACAGGCTCGAACACTGAAGCTTTCTTT.

J is TRBJ1-2 and V is TRBV28; D is unresolved. V lost 4 bases to trimming and J lost 0 bases, with 12 bases between them. The CDR3 covers 15 residues. CDR1 is MDHEN and CDR2 is SYDVKM in the germline V gene. This CDR3 reads CASSSPYLANYGYTF. CDR3 bases: TGTGCCAGCAGTTCTCCCTACCTAGCTAACTATGGCTACACCTTC.

The J gene is TRBJ2-2, the V gene TRBV10-3; D may be TRBD1 (6 bases). The length of the CDR3 is 13 residues. The V end lost 5 bases, the J end lost 6 bases, and 10 bases lay between the germline ends. Per the germline V gene, CDR1 is ENHRY and CDR2 is SYGVKD. This CDR3 is CAISLQGAGELFF. For the CDR3, the DNA is TGTGCCATCAGTTTACAGGGAGCCGGGGAGCTGTTTTTT.

The genes are TRBV2 and TRBJ2-5; the match to TRBD1 covers 8 bases. The CDR3 runs 15 residues. V was clipped by 3 bases and J by 3 bases; unmatched bases: 6. CDR1 and CDR2 from the germline V gene are SNHLY and FYNNEI. CDR3 sequence (DNA): TGTGCCAGCAGTGAGGACAGGGCGGTTAAAGAGACCCAGTACTTC. Its protein is CASSEDRAVKETQYF.

V usage is TRBV10-3 and J usage is TRBJ1-3; tentatively, D is TRBD1 (6 bases). There are 13 residues in the CDR3. V gave up 7 bases and J gave up 4 bases, with 11 bases separating them. Looked up from germline, CDR1 is ENHRY and CDR2 is SYGVKD. DNA for the CDR3: TGTGCCATCACCGGACAGTTAGGAAACACCATATATTTT. Amino acids: CAITGQLGNTIYF.

The CDR3 loop is CATGTASGANVLTF. CDR3 DNA sequence: TGTGCCACCGGGACAGCCTCCGGGGCCAACGTCCTGACTTTC. The chain uses TRBV24-1 and TRBJ2-6, with 7 bases aligning to TRBD1. The V gene end was trimmed by 9 bases and the J gene end by 4 bases; junction bases not matched to a gene: 5. The CDR3 totals 14 residues. Germline V gives CDR1 KGHDR, CDR2 SFDVKD.

As to this clone: Different DNA sequences within this sample yield the same CDR3. The chain uses TRBV3-1 (or the pseudogene TRBV3-2) and TRBJ1-1; a weak D match, TRBD1 (6 bases). CDR1 and CDR2 from the germline V gene are LGHDT and YNNKEL (reference sequence). Trimming removed 4 bases at V and 1 base at J, with 10 bases between. The CDR3 runs 14 residues. The CDR3, as DNA: TGTGCCAGCAGCCCGACAGGTAGGAACACTGAAGCTTTCTTT. It yields the protein CASSPTGRNTEAFF.

The chain joins TRBV28 to TRBJ1-5; D call uncertain. Looked up from germline, CDR1 is MDHEN and CDR2 is SYDVKM. V was trimmed by 7 bases and J by 4 bases, leaving 11 bases between them. The CDR3 length is 13 residues. The CDR3 sequence: CASTATGNQPQHF. In DNA, the CDR3 is TGTGCCAGCACCGCGACGGGTAATCAGCCCCAGCATTTT.

The rearrangement uses TRBV5-1 and TRBJ2-1, with 7 bases matching TRBD2. This CDR3 contains 15 residues. The V gene's germline CDR1 is SGHRS and CDR2 YFSETQ. Losses at the gene ends were 5 bases for V and 7 bases for J; bases not matched to a gene: 12. CDR3 loop: CASSPQGGGSNEQFF. The CDR3 bases are TGCGCCAGCAGTCCGCAGGGCGGGGGTTCAAATGAGCAGTTCTTC.

The chain uses TRBV20-1 and TRBJ2-2, with D possibly TRBD2 on 7 matching bases. CDR1 and CDR2 (germline): DFQATT, SNEGSKA (reference sequence). With 3 bases removed from V and 8 bases from J, the gap between germline ends came to 16 bases. The CDR3 extends over 14 amino acids. The CDR3 spells CSASWGGASGELFF. The CDR3 nucleotides read TGCAGTGCTAGTTGGGGGGGGGCGTCTGGGGAGCTGTTTTTT.

V and J are TRBV28 and TRBJ1-1; D gene unclear. The CDR3 has 16 amino acids. Germline values: CDR1 MDHEN, CDR2 SYDVKM. The V end was cut by 3 bases, the J end by 4 bases, with 18 bases between. The CDR3 nucleotides are TGTGCCAGCAGTTTGGGGAGATGGGCGGCGTTCACTGAAGCTTTCTTT. It specifies CASSLGRWAAFTEAFF. The full variable domain, completed using reference TRBV28 and TRBJ1-1, is DVKVTQSSRYLVKRTGEKVFLECVQDMDHENMFWYRQDPGLGLRLIYFSYDVKMKEKGDIPEGYSVSREKKERFSLILESASTNQTSMYLCASSLGRWAAFTEAFFGQGTRLTVV.

The rearrangement uses TRBV27 and TRBJ1-2; possible D gene TRBD1, 6 bases. Per germline, CDR1 MNHEY and CDR2 SMNVEV (reference sequence). The CDR3 has 14 amino acids. Trimming stripped 6 bases from V and 0 bases from J, with 11 bases between. CDR3 residues: CASSRTDSNYGYTF. The CDR3 region has the DNA TGTGCCAGCAGCCGGACAGATTCTAACTATGGCTACACCTTC.

The chain has TRBV28 and TRBJ2-7, with a tentative D call TRBD1 (6 bases). Germline values: CDR1 MDHEN, CDR2 SYDVKM. The CDR3 covers 14 residues. CDR3 residues: CASSGTGHSFEQYV. CDR3 sequence (DNA): TGTGCCAGCAGCGGAACGGGACACTCCTTCGAGCAGTACGTC.

The chain links TRBV12-3 or TRBV12-4 to TRBJ1-4; D is possibly TRBD1 (5 bases). Deletions cut 8 bases from V and 4 bases from J, with 11 bases between. This CDR3 has 13 residues. As DNA, the CDR3 is TGTGCCAGCCGGGGGGGTCTTAATGAAAAACTGTTTTTT. Translated, it gives CASRGGLNEKLFF.

This clone was seen only once. The rearrangement links TRBV28 to TRBJ1-2, with TRBD1 matching 9 bases. The CDR3 runs 13 residues. Germline CDR1 reads MDHEN; CDR2 reads SYDVKM. With V trimmed by 6 bases and J by 7 bases, 6 bases remained unmatched. CDR3 in amino acids: CASSPTGGSGYTF. As DNA, the CDR3 is TGTGCCAGCAGCCCTACAGGGGGCTCTGGCTACACCTTC.